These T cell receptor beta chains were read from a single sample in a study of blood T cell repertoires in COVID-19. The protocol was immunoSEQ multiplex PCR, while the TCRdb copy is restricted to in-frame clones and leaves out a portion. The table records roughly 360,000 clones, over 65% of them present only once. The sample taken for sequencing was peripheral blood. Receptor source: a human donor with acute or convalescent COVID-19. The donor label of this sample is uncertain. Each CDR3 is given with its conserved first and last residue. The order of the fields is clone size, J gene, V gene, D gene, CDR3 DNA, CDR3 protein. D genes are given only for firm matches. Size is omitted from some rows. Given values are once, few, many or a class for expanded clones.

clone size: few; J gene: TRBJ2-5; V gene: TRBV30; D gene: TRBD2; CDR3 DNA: TGTGCCTGGACAGTAAGCGGGAGTGAGACCCAGTACTTC; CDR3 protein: CAWTVSGSETQYF
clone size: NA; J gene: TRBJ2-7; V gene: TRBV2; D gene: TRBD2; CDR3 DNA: TGTGCCAGCAGACCGGGACTAGCGGGCTACGAGCAGTACTTC; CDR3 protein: CASRPGLAGYEQYF
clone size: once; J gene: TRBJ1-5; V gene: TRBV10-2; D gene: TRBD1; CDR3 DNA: TGCGCCAGCTCTGGGACAGCTGGGGATGGCAATCAGCCCCAGCATTTT; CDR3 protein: CASSGTAGDGNQPQHF
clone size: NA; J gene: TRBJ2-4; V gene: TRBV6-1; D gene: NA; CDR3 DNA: TGTGCCAGCAGTGAAGCCGGTAGCCTAGCCAAAAACATTCAGTACTTC; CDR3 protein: CASSEAGSLAKNIQYF
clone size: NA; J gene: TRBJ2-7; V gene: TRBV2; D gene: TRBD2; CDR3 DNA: TGTGCCAGCAGTGACCCCCAGGGAGGGATGTACGAGCAGTACTTC; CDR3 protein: CASSDPQGGMYEQYF
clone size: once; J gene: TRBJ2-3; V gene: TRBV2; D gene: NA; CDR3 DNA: TGTGCCAGCAGCCCGGTAGGGGGGGGAACAGATACGCAGTATTTT; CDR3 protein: CASSPVGGGTDTQYF
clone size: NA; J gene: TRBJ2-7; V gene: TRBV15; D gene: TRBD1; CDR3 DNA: TGTGCCACCAGCACTTCAACAGGGGCCTACGAGCAGTACTTC; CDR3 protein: CATSTSTGAYEQYF
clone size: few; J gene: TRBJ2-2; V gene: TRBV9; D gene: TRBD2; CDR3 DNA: TGTGCCAGCACGACCGGGACTACGATTACCGGGGAGCTGTTTTTT; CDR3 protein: CASTTGTTITGELFF
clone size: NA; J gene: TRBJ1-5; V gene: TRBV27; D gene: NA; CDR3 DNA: TGTGCCAGCAGCCCGACAGGCGGTAACAATCAGCCCCAGCATTTT; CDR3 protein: CASSPTGGNNQPQHF
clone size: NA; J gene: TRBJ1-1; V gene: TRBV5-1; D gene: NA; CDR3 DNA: TGCGCCAGCAGCTTGGTAGGACAGATGAACACTGAAGCTTTCTTT; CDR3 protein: CASSLVGQMNTEAFF
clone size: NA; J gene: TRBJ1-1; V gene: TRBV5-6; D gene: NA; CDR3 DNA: TGTGCCAGCAGCTTGTTACAGGGCCTCATAACCATGAACACTGAAGCTTTCTTT; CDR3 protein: CASSLLQGLITMNTEAFF
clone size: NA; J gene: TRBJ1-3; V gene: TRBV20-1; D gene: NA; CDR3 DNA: TGCAGTGCTAGTCGAGGTTCGCGGGGAGGAAACACCATATATTTT; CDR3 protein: CSASRGSRGGNTIYF
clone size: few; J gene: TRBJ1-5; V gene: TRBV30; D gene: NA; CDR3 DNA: TGTGCCTGGAGTAGGCAGGATAATCAGCCCCAGCATTTT; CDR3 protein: CAWSRQDNQPQHF
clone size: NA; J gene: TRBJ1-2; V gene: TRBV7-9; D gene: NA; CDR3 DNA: TGTGCCAGCAGCTTAGAGAGGGGACTTGGTAACTATGGCTACACCTTC; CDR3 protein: CASSLERGLGNYGYTF
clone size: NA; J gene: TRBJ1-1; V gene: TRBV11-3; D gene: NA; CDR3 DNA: TGTGCCAGCAGCTTAGTCGGGGGTTTTAAAGCTTTCTTT; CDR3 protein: CASSLVGGFKAFF